One and the same sample provided the 30 T cell receptor beta chains below, sequenced in a study of cytomegalovirus exposure and HLA in healthy donors. Use of 60 Vbeta and 13 Jbeta primers characterized the PCR. Profiling relied on immunoSEQ multiplex PCR, and the TCRdb table lists in-frame clones only, not all of them. Among around 130,000 clones listed, 60% to 75% were seen once. The sample consisted of PBMCs. Receptor source: a woman aged 40 to 49 in good health and CMV-seropositive.

The chain is built from TRBV4-1 and TRBJ1-4, with a possible D match to TRBD1 (6 bases). This CDR3 is built from 15 residues. The V gene's germline CDR1 is MGHRA and CDR2 YSYEKL. The V and J ends lost 1 base and 3 bases respectively, with 9 bases between them. CDR3 sequence: CASSQVGAPNEKLFF. CDR3 DNA: TGCGCCAGCAGCCAAGTGGGGGCGCCTAATGAAAAACTGTTTTTT.

The chain is built from TRBV9 and TRBJ1-1; D may be TRBD1 (6 bases). From germline, CDR1 is SGDLS and CDR2 YYNGEE. The CDR3 is 16 amino acids. V was clipped by 2 bases and J by 0 bases, with 14 bases between them. CDR3 DNA sequence: TGTGCCAGCAGCGTGTCACCGAGGGGGATGAACACTGAAGCTTTCTTT. It yields the protein CASSVSPRGMNTEAFF. The full variable domain, with the rest looked up from reference TRBV9 and TRBJ1-1, is DSGVTQTPKHLITATGQRVTLRCSPRSGDLSVYWYQQSLDQGLQFLIQYYNGEERAKGNILERFSAQQFPDLHSELNLSSLELGDSALYFCASSVSPRGMNTEAFFGQGTRLTVV.

The chain joins TRBV2 to TRBJ1-5; TRBD1 might be the D (6 bases). CDR3 length: 15 residues. Germline V gene data show CDR1 as SNHLY and CDR2 as FYNNEI. Trimming removed 4 bases at V and 1 base at J, with 11 bases between. The CDR3 DNA reads TGTGCCAGCAGTGGGGGGGGCCGAAGCAATCAGCCCCAGCATTTT. Translation: CASSGGGRSNQPQHF.

The gene calls are TRBV19 and TRBJ2-1; D perhaps matches TRBD1 (5 bases). V was trimmed by 5 bases and J by 4 bases, leaving 21 bases between them. This CDR3 spans 17 amino acids. CDR1 is LNHDA and CDR2 is SQIVND in the germline V gene (reference sequence). This CDR3 is CASSPPGRVGTYNEQFF. DNA for the CDR3: TGTGCCAGTAGTCCCCCGGGCAGGGTGGGAACTTACAATGAGCAGTTCTTC.

In its sample, this clone was seen once. For the CDR3, the DNA is TGTGCCTGGAGTGTTGACAGCCCCTACGAGCAGTACTTC. Amino acid sequence: CAWSVDSPYEQYF. The genes are TRBV30 and TRBJ2-7; D may be TRBD1 (5 bases). This CDR3 has 13 residues. V was trimmed by 0 bases and J by 2 bases, leaving 8 bases between them. Germline-derived CDR1 and CDR2 are GTSNPN and SVGIG (reference sequence).

The chain recombines TRBV30 with TRBJ2-3; possible D gene TRBD2, 5 bases. The V end lost 4 bases, the J end lost 8 bases, and 22 bases lay between the germline ends. This CDR3 is 15 amino acids long. Per germline, CDR1 GTSNPN and CDR2 SVGIG (reference sequence). In DNA form, the CDR3 reads TGTGCCTGGAAGAGCCGCCTCCGGGGTACCCCTACGCAGTATTTT. It yields the protein CAWKSRLRGTPTQYF.

The chain has TRBV29-1 and TRBJ2-2; the match to TRBD2 covers 7 bases. Germline V gene sequence: CDR1 SQVTM, CDR2 ANQGSEA. The J segment lost 0 bases and the V segment lost 4 bases, leaving 8 bases of the junction unmatched. CDR3 size: 16 residues. CDR3 nucleotide sequence: TGCAGCGTTGCCCCGGGGGGAACGACGAACACCGGGGAGCTGTTTTTT. Its translation is CSVAPGGTTNTGELFF.

V is TRBV18 and J is TRBJ1-5; D is unclear. Germline CDR1 reads KGHSH; CDR2 reads LQKENI. V was shortened by 3 bases and J by 7 bases, with 10 bases between the two germline ends. CDR3 length: 13 amino acids. The CDR3 sequence: CASSPPEEQPQHF. The CDR3 region has the DNA TGTGCCAGCTCACCCCCGGAGGAACAGCCCCAGCATTTT. The full variable domain, completed using reference TRBV18 and TRBJ1-5, is NAGVMQNPRHLVRRRGQEARLRCSPMKGHSHVYWYRQLPEEGLKFMVYLQKENIIDESGMPKERFSAEFPKEGPSILRIQQVVRGDSAAYFCASSPPEEQPQHFGDGTRLSIL.

This chain links TRBV7-3 with TRBJ2-3; D may be TRBD1 (6 bases). The germline V gene has CDR1 SGHTA and CDR2 FQGTGA. V gave up 3 bases and J gave up 3 bases, with 7 bases separating them. This CDR3 is 13 amino acids long. CDR3 in DNA: TGTGCCAGCAGCTTCAGGGGAACAGATACGCAGTATTTT. Encoded protein: CASSFRGTDTQYF.

DNA for the CDR3: TGCGCCAGCAGCTCCCAGGGCGCTGAGAATGAAAAACTGTTTTTT. It encodes CASSSQGAENEKLFF. The chain couples TRBV5-1 to TRBJ1-4; perhaps TRBD1 as D (5 bases). Trimming left V 3 bases short and J 5 bases short, with 14 bases between. This CDR3 comprises 15 residues. The germline V gene has CDR1 SGHRS and CDR2 YFSETQ.

This chain joins TRBV28 and TRBJ1-1; possibly TRBD1 for D (6 bases). CDR1 MDHEN and CDR2 SYDVKM come from the germline V gene. The CDR3 contains 14 residues. Deletions cut 3 bases from V and 4 bases from J, with 12 bases between. CDR3 loop: CASSLVEGGTEAFF. The CDR3 bases are TGTGCCAGCAGTTTGGTGGAAGGGGGCACTGAAGCTTTCTTT. Drawing the rest from reference TRBV28 and TRBJ1-1, the complete variable domain is DVKVTQSSRYLVKRTGEKVFLECVQDMDHENMFWYRQDPGLGLRLIYFSYDVKMKEKGDIPEGYSVSREKKERFSLILESASTNQTSMYLCASSLVEGGTEAFFGQGTRLTVV.

V gene TRBV5-4 combines with J gene TRBJ1-3, with D perhaps TRBD1 (5 bases). There are 12 residues in the CDR3. Trimming pared 9 bases from V and 1 base from J, leaving 8 bases between. Germline CDR1 reads SGHNT; CDR2 reads YYREEE (reference sequence). CDR3 DNA sequence: TGTGCCATCGGGGGATCTGGAAACACCATATATTTT. Translating it yields CAIGGSGNTIYF.

This chain's CDR3 is CAISTNEKLFF. The CDR3 bases are TGTGCTATTTCAACTAATGAAAAACTGTTTTTT. This rearrangement joins TRBV5-4 to TRBJ1-4, with no clear D. CDR1 is SGHNT, CDR2 YYREEE, per germline (reference sequence). This CDR3 is 11 amino acids long.

This clone was seen a handful of times. This chain uses TRBV15 with TRBJ2-5; TRBD2 aligns across 10 bases. From germline, CDR1 is LNHNV and CDR2 YYDKDF (reference sequence). The V segment lost 5 bases and the J segment 5 bases; nucleotides outside the gene matches: 8. The CDR3 has 15 amino acids. CDR3 sequence (DNA): TGTGCCACCAGCTCAGCGGGGGGGCCGAGGGAGACCCAGTACTTC. Protein product: CATSSAGGPRETQYF.

This chain connects TRBV30 to TRBJ1-2, with D possibly matching TRBD1 (5 bases). Germline values: CDR1 GTSNPN, CDR2 SVGIG (reference sequence). The CDR3 loop spans 15 amino acids. The ends were cut back, 4 bases at V and 7 bases at J, with 22 bases in the middle. CDR3 nucleotides: TGTGCCTGGAACCGGCCAGGGAGGGAGTATGCTGGCTACACCTTC. This translates into CAWNRPGREYAGYTF.

The rearrangement links TRBV7-9 to TRBJ1-1; the D is unclear. V was cut by 1 base and J by 1 base, with 4 bases left in between. Germline V CDR1 and CDR2: SEHNR, FQNEAQ (reference sequence). The CDR3 runs to 13 residues. CDR3 DNA: TGTGCCAGCAGCTTAGTACAGAACACTGAAGCTTTCTTT. Protein product: CASSLVQNTEAFF.

This sequence joins TRBV18 and TRBJ1-5; TRBD1 is a possible D gene (6 bases). The CDR3 runs 15 residues. Germline lookup yields CDR1 KGHSH and CDR2 LQKENI. V shed 5 bases and J shed 0 bases, with 11 bases lying between them. In DNA, the CDR3 is TGTGCCAGCTCAATCATGGACAGTAGCAATCAGCCCCAGCATTTT. Amino acid sequence: CASSIMDSSNQPQHF. Drawing the rest from reference TRBV18 and TRBJ1-5, the complete variable domain is NAGVMQNPRHLVRRRGQEARLRCSPMKGHSHVYWYRQLPEEGLKFMVYLQKENIIDESGMPKERFSAEFPKEGPSILRIQQVVRGDSAAYFCASSIMDSSNQPQHFGDGTRLSIL.

The chain has TRBV5-6 and TRBJ1-2, with 8 bases identical to TRBD1. CDR1 is SGHDT, CDR2 YYEEEE, per germline. J was trimmed by 7 bases and V by 0 bases; bases with no gene match: 8. This CDR3 spans 15 amino acids. CDR3 region: CASSLGWQGAGGYTF. The CDR3 DNA sequence: TGTGCCAGCAGCTTGGGTTGGCAGGGGGCGGGTGGCTACACCTTC.

This clone has more than one count but fewer than ten. The chain carries TRBV19 and TRBJ2-1, with D possibly being TRBD1 (6 bases). The CDR3 has 14 amino acids. Trimming took 9 bases from V and 1 from J, leaving 13 bases between them. The germline V gene has CDR1 LNHDA and CDR2 SQIVND (reference sequence). CDR3 residues: CASGQTLSYNEQFF. In DNA, the CDR3 is TGTGCCAGCGGACAGACTCTATCCTACAATGAGCAGTTCTTC. Supplemented by reference TRBV19 and TRBJ2-1, the full variable domain reads DGGITQSPKYLFRKEGQNVTLSCEQNLNHDAMYWYRQDPGQGLRLIYYSQIVNDFQKGDIAEGYSVSREKKESFPLTVTSAQKNPTAFYLCASGQTLSYNEQFFGPGTRLTVL.

This CDR3 is CASSPPPDRILSGANVLTF. CDR3 coding DNA: TGCGCCAGCAGCCCACCCCCGGACAGGATCCTCTCTGGGGCCAACGTCCTGACTTTC. The V gene is TRBV5-1, the J gene TRBJ2-6; 7 bases agree with TRBD1. The V gene end was trimmed by 4 bases and the J gene end by 0 bases; junction bases not matched to a gene: 13. The V gene's germline CDR1 is SGHRS and CDR2 YFSETQ. The CDR3 length is 19 residues.

The chain links TRBV6-5 to TRBJ1-2; TRBD1 aligns across 12 bases. The germline gives CDR1 MNHEY, CDR2 SVGAGI. The junction had 4 bases not matched to a gene; V was cut back by 4 bases and J by 7 bases. This CDR3 comprises 14 residues. CDR3 region: CASSSGQGALGYTF. The CDR3 nucleotides are TGTGCCAGCAGTTCGGGACAGGGGGCGCTTGGCTACACCTTC.

The chain links TRBV7-9 to TRBJ2-1; the D gene is possibly TRBD1 (6 bases). CDR1 and CDR2 (germline): SEHNR, FQNEAQ (reference sequence). The CDR3 contains 15 residues. V was cut by 1 base and J by 5 bases, with 12 bases left in between. The CDR3 is CASSLVQGTNNEQFF. CDR3 nucleotides: TGTGCCAGCAGCTTAGTTCAGGGGACCAACAATGAGCAGTTCTTC. Based on the CDR3 plus reference TRBV7-9 and TRBJ2-1, the full variable domain is DTGVSQNPRHKITKRGQNVTFRCDPISEHNRLYWYRQTLGQGPEFLTYFQNEAQLEKSRLLSDRFSAERPKGSFSTLEIQRTEQGDSAMYLCASSLVQGTNNEQFFGPGTRLTVL.

The V and J genes are TRBV7-2 and TRBJ2-7; TRBD2 matches at 12 bases. The J segment lost 3 bases and the V segment lost 1 base, leaving 7 bases of the junction unmatched. The germline CDR1 and CDR2 sequences are SGHTA and FQGNSA. This CDR3 spans 17 amino acids. The CDR3 DNA sequence: TGTGCCAGCAGCTTAGTATCGTCGACTAGCGGGAGCTACGAGCAGTACTTC. Amino acid sequence: CASSLVSSTSGSYEQYF.

J is TRBJ1-2 and V is TRBV19, with 9 bases aligning to TRBD1. With 7 bases clipped from V and 8 bases from J, the junction kept 8 bases outside the gene matches. Germline assignment: CDR1 LNHDA and CDR2 SQIVND (reference sequence). This CDR3 has 13 residues. DNA of the CDR3: TGTGCCAGTACCCCGAGGGACAGGGAAGGCTACACCTTC. The encoded protein is CASTPRDREGYTF.

The rearrangement links TRBV5-7 to TRBJ2-2, with D hard to call. TRBV5-7 is an ORF, and what it does is uncertain. The CDR3 runs 17 residues. Trimming pared 1 base from V and 3 bases from J, leaving 16 bases between. The CDR3 DNA follows: TGTGCCAGCAGCTTGATGGATTCTGGAGTTGACACCGGGGAGCTGTTTTTT. It translates to CASSLMDSGVDTGELFF.

The chain links TRBV28 to TRBJ2-7; weak D call: TRBD2 (5 bases). The V end lost 2 bases, the J end lost 6 bases, and 17 bases lay between the germline ends. The CDR3 length is 15 residues. Germline V gene sequence: CDR1 MDHEN, CDR2 SYDVKM. The CDR3 DNA is TGTGCCAGCAGTTTAGGAGGTATCAATCTCGGCGAGCAGTACTTC. This translates into CASSLGGINLGEQYF.

The genes are TRBV7-6 and TRBJ1-3, with TRBD1 as a possible D gene (6 bases). This CDR3 has 16 amino acids. The V gene's germline CDR1 is SGHVS and CDR2 FNYEAQ. Trimming took 5 bases from V and 0 from J, leaving 14 bases between them. The CDR3 here is CASSIDRQSSGNTIYF. The CDR3 DNA follows: TGTGCCAGCAGCATCGACAGGCAGAGCTCTGGAAACACCATATATTTT.

This clone was observed a single time. This chain uses TRBV19 with TRBJ1-4; a weak D match, TRBD1 (6 bases). V lost 5 bases and J lost 8, with 18 bases in between. CDR1 and CDR2 from the germline V gene are LNHDA and SQIVND (reference sequence). CDR3 length: 15 residues. CDR3 nucleotide sequence: TGTGCCAGTAGTCCAGGGGTGGACGTTTGGGAAAAACTGTTTTTT. Translated, it gives CASSPGVDVWEKLFF.

The chain uses TRBV2 and TRBJ2-1, with D unclear. Trimming removed 2 bases at V and 5 bases at J, with 7 bases between. In germline, CDR1 is SNHLY, CDR2 FYNNEI. This CDR3 has 13 amino acids. DNA for the CDR3: TGTGCCAGCAGTGAATTCGTAAACAATGAGCAGTTCTTC. This encodes CASSEFVNNEQFF. Based on the CDR3 plus reference TRBV2 and TRBJ2-1, the full variable domain is EPEVTQTPSHQVTQMGQEVILRCVPISNHLYFYWYRQILGQKVEFLVSFYNNEISEKSEIFDDQFSVERPDGSNFTLKIRSTKLEDSAMYFCASSEFVNNEQFFGPGTRLTVL.

The gene calls are TRBV7-3 and TRBJ2-7; 7 bases map to TRBD1. With V trimmed by 6 bases and J by 3 bases, 8 bases remained unmatched. Germline loops: CDR1 SGHTA, CDR2 FQGTGA. CDR3 length: 14 amino acids. CDR3 DNA: TGTGCCAGCAGTTCGGAACCAGGGGGCTACGAGCAGTACTTC. It codes for CASSSEPGGYEQYF.